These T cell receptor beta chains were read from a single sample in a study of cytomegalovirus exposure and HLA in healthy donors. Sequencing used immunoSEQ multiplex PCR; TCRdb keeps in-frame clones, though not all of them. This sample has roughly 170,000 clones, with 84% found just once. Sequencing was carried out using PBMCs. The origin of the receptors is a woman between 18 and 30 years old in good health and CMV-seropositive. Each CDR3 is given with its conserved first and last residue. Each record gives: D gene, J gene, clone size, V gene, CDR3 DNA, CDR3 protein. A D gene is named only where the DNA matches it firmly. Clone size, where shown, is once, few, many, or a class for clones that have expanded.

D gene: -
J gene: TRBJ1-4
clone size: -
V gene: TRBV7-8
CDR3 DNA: TGTGCCAGCAGCCTCGGACTACAAGAGGAAAAACTGTTTTTT
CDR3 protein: CASSLGLQEEKLFF

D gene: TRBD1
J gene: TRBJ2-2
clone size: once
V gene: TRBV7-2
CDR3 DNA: TGTGCCAGCAGCTTAAAGGAGACAGGGGGGACCGGGGAGCTGTTTTTT
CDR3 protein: CASSLKETGGTGELFF

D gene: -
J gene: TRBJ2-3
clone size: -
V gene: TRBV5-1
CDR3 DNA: TGCGCCAGCAGCTGGGTAGCCCCCGGTACGCAGTATTTT
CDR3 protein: CASSWVAPGTQYF

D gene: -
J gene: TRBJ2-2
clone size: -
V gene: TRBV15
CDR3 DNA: TGTGCCACCAGCAGAAAAGACAGTTACACCGGGGAGCTGTTTTTT
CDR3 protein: CATSRKDSYTGELFF

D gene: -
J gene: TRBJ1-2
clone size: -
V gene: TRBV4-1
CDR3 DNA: TGCGCCAGCAGCCAAGTGATCGGGGAAGGCTACACCTTC
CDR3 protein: CASSQVIGEGYTF

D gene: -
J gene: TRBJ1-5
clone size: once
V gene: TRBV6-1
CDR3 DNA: TGTGCCAGCAGACAGGGTCAAATGTATCAGCCCCAGCATTTT
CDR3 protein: CASRQGQMYQPQHF

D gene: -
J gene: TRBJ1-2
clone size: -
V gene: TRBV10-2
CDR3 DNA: TGCGCCAGCAGTGAGTCGCGTGGTTTGGGCTACACCTTC
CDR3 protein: CASSESRGLGYTF

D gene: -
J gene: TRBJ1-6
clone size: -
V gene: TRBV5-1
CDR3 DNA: TGCGCCAGCAGCTTAGAGCTTAATTCACCCCTCCACTTT
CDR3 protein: CASSLELNSPLHF

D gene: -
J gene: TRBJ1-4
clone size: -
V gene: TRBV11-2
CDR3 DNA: TGTGCCAGCAGCTCCGGACAGAATGAAAAACTGTTTTTT
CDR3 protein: CASSSGQNEKLFF

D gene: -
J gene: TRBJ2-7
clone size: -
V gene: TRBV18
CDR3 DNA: TGTGCCAGCTCACACGACAGTCCGGGCGAGCAGTACTTC
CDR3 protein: CASSHDSPGEQYF

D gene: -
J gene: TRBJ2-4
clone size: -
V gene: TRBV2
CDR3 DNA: TGTGCCAGCAGTAGGGGGTTCAAAAACATTCAGTACTTC
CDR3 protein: CASSRGFKNIQYF

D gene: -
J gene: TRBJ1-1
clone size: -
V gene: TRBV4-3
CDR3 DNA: TGCGCCAGCAGCCAACTGGGGGCGGGCACTGAAGCTTTCTTT
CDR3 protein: CASSQLGAGTEAFF

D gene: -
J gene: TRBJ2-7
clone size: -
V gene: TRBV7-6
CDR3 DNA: TGTGCCAGCAGTCCCGAAGGACGGACATACTACGAGCAGTACTTC
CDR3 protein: CASSPEGRTYYEQYF

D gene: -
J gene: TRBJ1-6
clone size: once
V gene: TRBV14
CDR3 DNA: TGTGCCAGCAGCCTCAGCGGGAGGGCACCCCTCCACTTT
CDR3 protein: CASSLSGRAPLHF

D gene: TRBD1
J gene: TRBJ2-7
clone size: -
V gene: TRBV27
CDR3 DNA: TGTGCCAGCAATAGAAAGGGGGCGAACTACGAGCAGTACTTC
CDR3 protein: CASNRKGANYEQYF

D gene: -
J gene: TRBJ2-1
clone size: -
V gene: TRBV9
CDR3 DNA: TGTGCCAGCAGCGACTACCCCCGGGATGAGCAGTTCTTC
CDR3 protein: CASSDYPRDEQFF